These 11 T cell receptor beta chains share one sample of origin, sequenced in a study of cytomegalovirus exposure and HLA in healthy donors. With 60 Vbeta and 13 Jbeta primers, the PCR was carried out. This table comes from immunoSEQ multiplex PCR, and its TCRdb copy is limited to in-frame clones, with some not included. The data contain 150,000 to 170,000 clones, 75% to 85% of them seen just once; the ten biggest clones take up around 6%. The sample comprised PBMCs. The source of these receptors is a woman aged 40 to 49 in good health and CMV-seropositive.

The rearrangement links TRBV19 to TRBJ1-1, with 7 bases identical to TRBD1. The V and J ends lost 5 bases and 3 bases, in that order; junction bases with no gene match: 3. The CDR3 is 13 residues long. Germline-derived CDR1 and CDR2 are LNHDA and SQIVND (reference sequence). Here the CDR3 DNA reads TGTGCCAGTAGTGAACAGGGGTACACTGAAGCTTTCTTT. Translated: CASSEQGYTEAFF.

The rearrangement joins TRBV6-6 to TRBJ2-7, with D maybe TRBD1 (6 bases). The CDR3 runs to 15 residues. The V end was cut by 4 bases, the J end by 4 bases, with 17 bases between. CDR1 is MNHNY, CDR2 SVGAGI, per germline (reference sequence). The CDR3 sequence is CASSSTSGTTYEQYF. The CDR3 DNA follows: TGTGCCAGCAGTTCTACTTCCGGGACAACATACGAGCAGTACTTC.

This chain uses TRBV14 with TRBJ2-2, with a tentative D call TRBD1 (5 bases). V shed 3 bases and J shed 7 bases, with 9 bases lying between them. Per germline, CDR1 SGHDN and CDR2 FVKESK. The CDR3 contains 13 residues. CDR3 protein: CASSQWGNGELFF. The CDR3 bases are TGTGCCAGCAGCCAGTGGGGCAACGGGGAGCTGTTTTTT.

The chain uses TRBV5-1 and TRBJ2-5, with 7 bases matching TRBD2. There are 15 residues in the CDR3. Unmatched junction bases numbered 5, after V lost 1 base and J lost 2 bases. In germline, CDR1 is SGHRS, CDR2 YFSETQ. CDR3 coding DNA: TGCGCCAGCAGCTTGTTCCCGGGAGGTCAAGAGACCCAGTACTTC. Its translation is CASSLFPGGQETQYF.

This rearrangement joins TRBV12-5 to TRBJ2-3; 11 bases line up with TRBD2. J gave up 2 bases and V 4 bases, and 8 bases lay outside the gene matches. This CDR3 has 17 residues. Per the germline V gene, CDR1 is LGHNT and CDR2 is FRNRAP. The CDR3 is CASGSNLLAGATDTQYF. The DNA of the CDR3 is TGTGCTAGTGGTTCCAATTTACTAGCGGGAGCCACAGATACGCAGTATTTT.

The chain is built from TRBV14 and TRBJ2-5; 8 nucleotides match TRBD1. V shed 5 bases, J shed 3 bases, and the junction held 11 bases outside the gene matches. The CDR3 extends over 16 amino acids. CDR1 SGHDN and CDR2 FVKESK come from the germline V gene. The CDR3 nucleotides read TGTGCCAGCAGCGCCCTGGACAGGGAATACGAAGAGACCCAGTACTTC. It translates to CASSALDREYEETQYF.

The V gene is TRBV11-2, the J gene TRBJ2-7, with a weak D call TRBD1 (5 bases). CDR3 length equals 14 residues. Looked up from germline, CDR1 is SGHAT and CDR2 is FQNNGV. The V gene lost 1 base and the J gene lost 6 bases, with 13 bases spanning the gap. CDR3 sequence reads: CASSLAGRAREQYF. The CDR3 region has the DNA TGTGCCAGCAGCTTAGCAGGCAGGGCGCGCGAGCAGTACTTC.

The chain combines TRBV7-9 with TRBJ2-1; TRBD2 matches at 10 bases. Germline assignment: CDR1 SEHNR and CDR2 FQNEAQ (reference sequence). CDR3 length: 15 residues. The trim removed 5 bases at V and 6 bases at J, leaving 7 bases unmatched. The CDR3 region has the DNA TGTGCCAGCAGCCCCGAAGCGGGAGGGGGCAATGAGCAGTTCTTC. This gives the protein CASSPEAGGGNEQFF.

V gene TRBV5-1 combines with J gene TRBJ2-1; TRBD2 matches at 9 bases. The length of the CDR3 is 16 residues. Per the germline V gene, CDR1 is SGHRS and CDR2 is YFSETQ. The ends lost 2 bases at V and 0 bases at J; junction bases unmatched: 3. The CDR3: CASSFLAGSSYNEQFF. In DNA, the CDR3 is TGCGCCAGCAGCTTTCTAGCGGGGAGCTCCTACAATGAGCAGTTCTTC. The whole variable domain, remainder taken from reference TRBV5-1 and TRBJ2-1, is KAGVTQTPRYLIKTRGQQVTLSCSPISGHRSVSWYQQTPGQGLQFLFEYFSETQRNKGNFPGRFSGRQFSNSRSEMNVSTLELGDSALYLCASSFLAGSSYNEQFFGPGTRLTVL.

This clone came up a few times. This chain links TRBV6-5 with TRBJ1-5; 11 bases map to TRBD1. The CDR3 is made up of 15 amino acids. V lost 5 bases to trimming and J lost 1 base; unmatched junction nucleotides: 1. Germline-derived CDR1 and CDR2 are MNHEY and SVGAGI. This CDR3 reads CASSGDRGSNQPQHF. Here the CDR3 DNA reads TGTGCCAGCAGTGGGGACAGGGGGAGCAATCAGCCCCAGCATTTT.

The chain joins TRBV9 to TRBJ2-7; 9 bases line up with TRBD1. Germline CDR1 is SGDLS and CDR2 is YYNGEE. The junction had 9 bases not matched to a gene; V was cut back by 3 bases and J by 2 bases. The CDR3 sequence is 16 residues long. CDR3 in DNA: TGTGCCAGCAGCGGAACTTCCGGGACAGGGACCTACGAGCAGTACTTC. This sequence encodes CASSGTSGTGTYEQYF.